The rows below give T cell receptor beta chains drawn from one sample of a study of blood T cell repertoires in COVID-19. This table comes from immunoSEQ multiplex PCR, and its TCRdb copy is limited to in-frame clones, with some not included. The data show 250,000 to 300,000 clones, over 75% seen once. The sample was PBMCs or T cells enriched from blood (not recorded which). The source of these receptors is a woman in her forties or fifties who had recovered from COVID-19. CDR3s include the opening cysteine and the closing phenylalanine or tryptophan. The D gene is left open where the match is weak. Clone size, where shown, is once, few, many, or a class for clones that have expanded.

clone size	D gene	V gene	J gene	CDR3 protein	CDR3 DNA
few	NA	TRBV28	TRBJ1-5	CASSSQGFMRQPQHF	TGTGCCAGCAGTTCGCAGGGCTTTATGAGGCAGCCCCAGCATTTT
NA	TRBD1	TRBV18	TRBJ1-1	CASSPLGQGLGGTEAFF	TGTGCCAGCTCACCTCTCGGACAGGGCTTGGGTGGGACTGAAGCTTTCTTT
once	TRBD2	TRBV3-1/TRBV3-2	TRBJ2-6	CASSPRAGGPGPSGANVLTF	TGTGCCAGCAGCCCAAGAGCGGGAGGGCCGGGACCCTCTGGGGCCAACGTCCTGACTTTC
NA	NA	TRBV12-3/TRBV12-4	TRBJ1-1	CASSLGGRTEAFF	TGTGCCAGCAGTTTGGGAGGCCGCACTGAAGCTTTCTTT
few	TRBD1	TRBV3-1/TRBV3-2	TRBJ1-1	CASSQDLNRGSEAFF	TGTGCCAGCAGCCAAGATCTTAACAGGGGCTCTGAAGCTTTCTTT
few	NA	TRBV6-4	TRBJ1-1	CASSVTVTTEAFF	TGTGCCAGCAGCGTGACAGTCACCACTGAAGCTTTCTTT
NA	NA	TRBV18	TRBJ1-1	CASSPSQLGVSGNTEAFF	TGTGCCAGCTCACCATCCCAGTTGGGCGTCTCAGGGAACACTGAAGCTTTCTTT
NA	TRBD2	TRBV20-1	TRBJ2-7	CSASTGGGEQYF	TGCAGTGCTAGTACGGGAGGTGGCGAGCAGTACTTC
once	TRBD1	TRBV27	TRBJ2-1	CASTPDRGPYNEQFF	TGTGCCAGCACCCCGGACAGGGGGCCCTACAATGAGCAGTTCTTC
NA	TRBD1	TRBV19	TRBJ1-1	CASSIGGQRDTEAFF	TGTGCCAGTAGTATAGGGGGACAGAGGGACACTGAAGCTTTCTTT
few	TRBD1	TRBV28	TRBJ1-2	CASRMIQGGIYGYTF	TGTGCCAGCAGAATGATACAGGGGGGGATCTATGGCTACACCTTC
NA	NA	TRBV11-1	TRBJ1-1	CASSSGHLNTEAFF	TGTGCCAGCAGCTCCGGACACCTGAACACTGAAGCTTTCTTT
NA	NA	TRBV7-3	TRBJ2-3	CASGGAPTDTQYF	TGTGCCAGCGGGGGCGCCCCCACAGATACGCAGTATTTT
NA	NA	TRBV3-1/TRBV3-2	TRBJ2-1	CASSQAYNEQFF	TGTGCCAGCAGCCAAGCATACAATGAGCAGTTCTTC
NA	NA	TRBV20-1	TRBJ1-1	CSASATGMAEAFF	TGCAGTGCAAGTGCCACAGGGATGGCTGAAGCTTTCTTT
NA	NA	TRBV21-1	TRBJ1-2	CASSKTGGDGYTF	TGTGCCAGCAGTAAGACAGGGGGCGACGGCTACACCTTC
NA	NA	TRBV27	TRBJ2-3	CASTPGTDTQYF	TGTGCCAGCACCCCCGGGACAGATACGCAGTATTTT
NA	NA	TRBV7-3	TRBJ2-2	CASSLLSVPGELFF	TGTGCCAGCAGCCTACTCTCCGTTCCTGGGGAGCTGTTTTTT
NA	NA	TRBV29-1	TRBJ2-7	CSVADSDEQYF	TGCAGCGTTGCAGACTCGGACGAGCAGTACTTC
NA	TRBD2	TRBV7-2	TRBJ2-3	CASSFTSGVNTQYF	TGTGCCAGCAGCTTCACTAGCGGGGTGAATACGCAGTATTTT
NA	NA	TRBV28	TRBJ1-2	CASSHGQLYGYTF	TGTGCCAGCAGTCACGGACAGCTATATGGCTACACCTTC
NA	TRBD2	TRBV28	TRBJ2-1	CASTLTGTSGRNEQFF	TGTGCCAGCACCCTAACTGGGACTAGCGGGAGGAATGAGCAGTTCTTC
NA	NA	TRBV7-8	TRBJ2-5	CASSSREQETQYF	TGTGCCAGCAGCTCCCGGGAACAAGAGACCCAGTACTTC
NA	NA	TRBV2	TRBJ2-6	CASRDGGSSGANVLTF	TGTGCCAGCAGAGACGGGGGAAGCTCTGGGGCCAACGTCCTGACTTTC
NA	NA	TRBV11-2	TRBJ2-1	CASSLISHTRLFF	TGTGCCAGCAGCTTAATATCCCACACTCGACTGTTCTTC
NA	NA	TRBV11-1	TRBJ2-5	CASRTVETQYF	TGTGCCAGCAGGACAGTGGAGACCCAGTACTTC
NA	TRBD2	TRBV5-4	TRBJ2-7	CASSLGTSGRGEQYF	TGTGCCAGCAGCTTGGGGACTAGCGGGAGAGGCGAGCAGTACTTC
NA	NA	TRBV5-1	TRBJ2-5	CASSFGTALQETQYF	TGCGCCAGCAGCTTCGGGACTGCCCTCCAAGAGACCCAGTACTTC
NA	TRBD1	TRBV15	TRBJ1-5	CATSRAGTGRTNQPQHF	TGTGCCACCAGCAGAGCCGGGACAGGGAGAACCAATCAGCCCCAGCATTTT
NA	TRBD1	TRBV5-8	TRBJ2-7	CASSLRTGAYEQYF	TGTGCCAGCAGCTTGCGGACAGGGGCCTACGAGCAGTACTTC
NA	NA	TRBV7-9	TRBJ2-3	CASSVYSGTDTQYF	TGTGCCAGCAGCGTATATAGCGGCACAGATACGCAGTATTTT
NA	NA	TRBV4-1	TRBJ1-5	CASSQGVRALYSNQPQHF	TGCGCCAGCAGCCAAGGCGTCAGGGCCCTCTATAGCAATCAGCCCCAGCATTTT
NA	TRBD1	TRBV5-1	TRBJ2-7	CASSFFSRTGVEQYF	TGCGCCAGCAGCTTTTTTTCCCGGACAGGGGTAGAGCAGTACTTC
NA	NA	TRBV6-1	TRBJ1-6	CASSEVLGRVNNSPLHF	TGTGCCAGCAGTGAAGTTCTGGGGAGGGTCAATAATTCACCCCTCCACTTT
NA	TRBD2	TRBV4-1	TRBJ2-3	CASSQANSGYTDTQYF	TGCGCCAGCAGCCAAGCTAATAGCGGGTACACAGATACGCAGTATTTT
NA	NA	TRBV7-9	TRBJ1-4	CASSWDKPNEKLFF	TGTGCCAGCAGCTGGGACAAGCCTAATGAAAAACTGTTTTTT
NA	NA	TRBV5-1	TRBJ2-3	CASSLLASVADTQYF	TGCGCCAGCAGCTTGCTAGCGTCAGTAGCAGATACGCAGTATTTT
NA	NA	TRBV30	TRBJ1-3	CAWSVGGFAVYF	TGTGCCTGGAGTGTGGGGGGTTTTGCCGTATATTTT
few	TRBD2	TRBV7-9	TRBJ2-3	CASSLVLGEGDTQYF	TGTGCCAGCAGCTTAGTCCTGGGGGAGGGCGATACGCAGTATTTT
NA	TRBD1	TRBV29-1	TRBJ2-5	CSVRTGEETQYF	TGCAGCGTCAGGACAGGGGAAGAGACCCAGTACTTC